Described below is a single TCR beta chain sequence and its context. CDR3 length: 14 amino acids. Trimming took off 4 bases at V and 0 bases at J, with 9 bases between the two ends. Germline CDR1 is LGHDT and CDR2 is YNNKEL (reference sequence). This entry belongs to a study of blood T cell repertoires in COVID-19. At the level of the study: Sites across the United States, Italy and Spain contributed samples from acute and convalescent COVID-19. PBMCs, B-cell-depleted T cells, or T cells provided the cDNA or gDNA that made up the material.

Authors' analysis steps: Scientists estimated how many nucleated cells there were by amplifying reference gene primers. The data were produced by immunoSEQ multiplex PCR, yet TCRdb's version contains in-frame clones alone and is incomplete. V and J calls and clone size are given by that table; D and trimming were obtained from the DNA. The data contain under 200,000 clones, around four fifths of them singletons. Sequenced: peripheral blood. This chain connects TRBV3-1 (or the pseudogene TRBV3-2) to TRBJ2-5; D possibly corresponds to TRBD2 (6 bases). The sequence was collected from a man in his 70s with acute or convalescent COVID-19. The CDR3 DNA follows: TGTGCCAGCAGCCCCAGGACTAACCAAGAGACCCAGTACTTC. This gives the protein CASSPRTNQETQYF.